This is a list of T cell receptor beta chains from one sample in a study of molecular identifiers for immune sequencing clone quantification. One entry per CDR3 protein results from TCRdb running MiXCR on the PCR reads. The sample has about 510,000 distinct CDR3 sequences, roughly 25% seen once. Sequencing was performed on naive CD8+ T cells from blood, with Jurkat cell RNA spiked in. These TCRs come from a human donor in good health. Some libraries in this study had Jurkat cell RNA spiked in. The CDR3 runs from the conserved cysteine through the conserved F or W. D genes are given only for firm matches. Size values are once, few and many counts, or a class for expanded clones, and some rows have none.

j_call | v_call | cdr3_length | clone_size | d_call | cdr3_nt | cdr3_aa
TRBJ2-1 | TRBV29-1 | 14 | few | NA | TGCAGCGTTGAATATAGGGCGGTTGGGTCGGAGCAGTTCTTC | CSVEYRAVGSEQFF
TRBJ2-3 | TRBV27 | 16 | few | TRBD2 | TGTGCCAGCAGTTTCGAACTAGCGGGGGGGCTCGATACGCAGTATTTT | CASSFELAGGLDTQYF
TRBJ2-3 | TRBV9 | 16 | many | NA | TGTGCCAGCAGCGTAGGAGGGGTAGCATCAGCAGATACGCAGTATTTT | CASSVGGVASADTQYF
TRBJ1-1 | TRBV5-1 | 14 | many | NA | TGCGCCAGCTACTCCAGGGACCTGAACACTGAAGCTTTCTTT | CASYSRDLNTEAFF
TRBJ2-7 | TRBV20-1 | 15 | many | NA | TGCAGTGCTAGAGATCGGTTAGGGGGAATCTACGAGCAGTACTTC | CSARDRLGGIYEQYF
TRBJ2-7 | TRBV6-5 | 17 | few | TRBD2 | TGTGCCAGCAGTTACAACGTCGGGACTAGCGAGAACTACGAGCAGTACTTC | CASSYNVGTSENYEQYF
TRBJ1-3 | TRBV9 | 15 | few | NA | TGTGCCAGCAGCCCACAGGCCAGCTCTGGAAACACCATATATTTT | CASSPQASSGNTIYF
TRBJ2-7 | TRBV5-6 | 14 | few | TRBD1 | TGTGCCAGCAGCTTGGAGACAGGGTACTTCGAGCAGTACTTC | CASSLETGYFEQYF
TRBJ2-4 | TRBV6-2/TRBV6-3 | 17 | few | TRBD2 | TGTGCCAGCGGCCCCAGACTAGCGGGAGTCCGAAAAAACATTCAGTACTTC | CASGPRLAGVRKNIQYF
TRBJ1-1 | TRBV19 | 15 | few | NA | TGTGCCAGTACCACCCCGGGGCGAAAGAACACTGAAGCTTTCTTT | CASTTPGRKNTEAFF
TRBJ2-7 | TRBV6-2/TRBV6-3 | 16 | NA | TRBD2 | TGTGCCAGCAGTTACTCTGGGGGACTAGCGGTGTTTGAGCAGTACTTC | CASSYSGGLAVFEQYF
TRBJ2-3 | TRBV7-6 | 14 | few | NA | TGTGCCAGCAGCACAACAGGGATCGCAGATACGCAGTATTTT | CASSTTGIADTQYF
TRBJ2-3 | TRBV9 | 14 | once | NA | TGTGCCCGCAGCGAGGGCAGGGGAGCAAATACGCAGTATTTT | CARSEGRGANTQYF
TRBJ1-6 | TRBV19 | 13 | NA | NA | TGTGCCAGTAGTATCGGGGGAAATTCACCCCTCCACTTT | CASSIGGNSPLHF
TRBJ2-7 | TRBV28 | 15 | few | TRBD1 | TGTGCCAGCAGTTTACCCGGGGCAGGGGGCTCCGAGCAGTACTTC | CASSLPGAGGSEQYF
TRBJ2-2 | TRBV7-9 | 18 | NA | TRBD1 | TGTGTCAGCAGCCCCCCATTCCCTCATCAGGGGGTCACCGGGGAGCTGTTTTTT | CVSSPPFPHQGVTGELFF
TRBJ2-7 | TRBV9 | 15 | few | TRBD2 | TGTGCCAGCAGCGTAGACGGACTAGCCAGCTACGAGCAGTACTTC | CASSVDGLASYEQYF
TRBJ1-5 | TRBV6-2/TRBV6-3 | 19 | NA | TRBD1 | TGTGCCAGCAGTGTTCAACAGGGGGCTGTAGGTGTGAACAATCAGCCCCAGCATTTT | CASSVQQGAVGVNNQPQHF
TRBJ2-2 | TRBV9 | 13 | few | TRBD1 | TGTGCCAGCCGGGACAGGAGAACCGGGGAGCCGTTTTTT | CASRDRRTGEPFF
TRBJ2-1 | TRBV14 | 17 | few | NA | TGTGCCAGCAGCCAAGATTGGGCGGGGGCCTCCTACAATGAGCAGTTCTTC | CASSQDWAGASYNEQFF
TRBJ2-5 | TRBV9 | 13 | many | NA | TGTGCCAGCAGCGTAGAAGGATGGGAGACCCAGTACTTC | CASSVEGWETQYF
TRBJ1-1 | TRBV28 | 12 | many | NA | TGTGCCAGCAGTTTTCCTGACACTGAAGCTTTCTTT | CASSFPDTEAFF
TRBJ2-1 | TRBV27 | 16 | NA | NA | TGTGCCAGCAGTTTATCGAAGCGCCGCTCCTACAATGAGCAGTTCTTC | CASSLSKRRSYNEQFF
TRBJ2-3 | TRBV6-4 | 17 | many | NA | TGTGCCAGCAGTGACTCTGGGCTCGCATCCATGAGAGATACGCAGTATTTT | CASSDSGLASMRDTQYF
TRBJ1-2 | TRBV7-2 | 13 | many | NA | TGTGCCAGCAGCTTTTTAACTAACTATGGCTACACCTTC | CASSFLTNYGYTF
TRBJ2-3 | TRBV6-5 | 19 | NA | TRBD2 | TGTGCCAGCACCGCCGGGTCGGGACTAGCGCGCATTGGCACAGATACGCAGTATTTT | CASTAGSGLARIGTDTQYF
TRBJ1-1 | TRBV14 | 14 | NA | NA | TGTGCCAGCAGCCAAGGACTGGGATACACTGAAGCTTTCTTT | CASSQGLGYTEAFF